This TCR beta chain is from a study (dated by TCRdb to between 2015 and 2016). Background for the entire study: The study set out to test whether tumor-infiltrating Tregs in breast cancer get recruited from blood Tregs or are instead converted in situ from other CD4+ T cell subsets.

Cells that were CD4+CD25+CD127-/low were the ones isolated as Tregs. Tregs, naive and memory CD4+ T cells from tumor, blood and ipsilateral draining lymph nodes of about five breast cancer patients underwent full-length TCR alpha and beta sequencing. Tumor tissue and lymph nodes obtained from ipsilateral axillary dissection were perfused with PBS, minced and then digested with collagenase I and hyaluronidase. A purity exceeding 90% was confirmed by FACS for the sorted cell populations. This clonotype appeared a single time. What this receptor recognizes is not known. Base qualities were left out, and no much larger clone turns up one base away. A single read is weak support. Findings and caveats that apply to the study as a whole: The greatest overlap of tumor-infiltrating Treg TCR alpha and beta sequences was observed with tumor naive CD4+ T cells, followed by blood naive CD4+ T cells. The validation in the larger cohort was limited to a single TCR beta V-J rearrangement instead of whole repertoires. Tumor memory CD4+ T cell TCR gene usage was found to cluster with blood and lymph node memory CD4+ cells and with lymph node naive CD4+ cells.

Amplification of full-length TCR variable regions was done by 5' RACE PCR using constant-region reverse primers, and this step was followed by semi-nested PCR with Nested Universal Primer A. Using the ReliaPrep RNA Cell Miniprep System, total RNA was extracted, and the SMARTer RACE 5'/3' Kit was then used to reverse transcribe the RNA into 5'RACE-ready cDNA. Full-length TCR alpha and beta libraries were barcoded with multiplex adaptors and sequenced on an Illumina MiSeq. The authors' pipeline ran thus. For each of nine subset-tissue groups, sequencing data from the five patients were pooled, and the groups were compared by unsupervised clustering of TCR gene usage. Repertoire similarity was calculated with the Morisita-Horn index, weighting shared sequences by their contribution to each repertoire. TCRdb trimmed the raw reads at Q25, called clones with MiXCR and kept productive beta chains. Each CDR3 protein appears once, grouped with its most common genes and DNA. TCRdb, not the authors, supplied the V and J calls. The sample includes tens of thousands of distinct CDR3 sequences, with 26% observed a single time. The ten largest clones take up approximately 2.2% of the sample.

The CDR3, cysteine through phenylalanine, is 15 amino acids long. The kept DNA is CDR3 alone, 45 bases in frame from the first base. V ends up 6 bases short and J 2 bases short, with an unmatched junction base count of 6. The germline V gene (reference sequence) sets CDR1 to SEHNR and CDR2 to FQNEAQ. Input material: tumor-infiltrating Tregs sorted from the breast tumor. This clonotype originated in a female donor with breast cancer. This sequence uses TRBV7-9 and TRBJ2-7; TRBD2 agrees with 11 junctional bases. Here is the DNA: TGTGCCAGCAGACCAAAGGGACTAGCGGCCTACGAGCAGTACTTC. Translated, it reads CASRPKGLAAYEQYF.